This is a list of T cell receptor beta chains from one sample in a study of shared clonotypes between healthy human individuals. Method: immunoSEQ multiplex PCR; TCRdb's copy keeps in-frame clones and lacks some. The top ten hold 12% of the sample, which has hundreds of thousands of clones, around 77% seen once. The specimen was PBMCs. Source of these receptors: a middle-aged woman in good health. Some clones in this sample may be carry-over from other donors' samples. Each CDR3 is given with its conserved first and last residue. Fields, in order: V gene, D gene, clone size, J gene, CDR3 DNA, CDR3 protein. The D gene is left open where the match is weak. Clone size is given for some rows only: seen once, a few or many times, or a class if the clone is expanded.

TRBV15	NA	NA	TRBJ1-2	TGTGCCACCAGCAGAGATTTGGCAGCTTCCTATGGCTACACCTTC	CATSRDLAASYGYTF
TRBV18	TRBD1	NA	TRBJ1-1	TGTGCCAGCTCACCATCGGACAGGGGGACTGAAGCTTTCTTT	CASSPSDRGTEAFF
TRBV9	NA	NA	TRBJ2-1	TGTGCCAGCAGCGTAAGCGGACGTAGCTCCTACAATGAGCAGTTCTTC	CASSVSGRSSYNEQFF
TRBV7-2	NA	NA	TRBJ2-1	TGTGCCAGCAGCTTAACAGGGTACCCCTACAATGAGCAGTTCTTC	CASSLTGYPYNEQFF
TRBV7-2	TRBD2	few	TRBJ2-1	TGTGCCAGCAGCTTAGTCCAGCTAGCGGGAGGGGGGCAGTTCTTC	CASSLVQLAGGGQFF
TRBV2	NA	once	TRBJ2-2	TGTGCCAGCAGTGGGATAGCTCCCACCGGGGAGCTGTTTTTT	CASSGIAPTGELFF
TRBV27	NA	NA	TRBJ2-1	TGTGCCAGCAGCCCCGTGATAGGGAGCCCCTACAATGAGCAGTTCTTC	CASSPVIGSPYNEQFF
TRBV9	NA	many	TRBJ2-1	TGTGCCAGCAGCGTGGGGGCCTACAATGAGCAGTTCTTC	CASSVGAYNEQFF
TRBV20-1	NA	few	TRBJ1-2	TGCAGTGCAGGAGACTATGGCTACACCTTC	CSAGDYGYTF
TRBV28	TRBD2	NA	TRBJ2-7	TGTGCCAGCAGACGAGCGGGAATCGGCGGGTACGAGCAGTACTTC	CASRRAGIGGYEQYF
TRBV27	NA	NA	TRBJ2-3	TGTGCCAGCAGAAATCCGGGAGCCCAGGGGGGAGCTGATACGCAGTATTTT	CASRNPGAQGGADTQYF
TRBV5-6	TRBD1	NA	TRBJ2-3	TGTGCCAGCAGCTTCACAGGGGCCTCTAGCACAGATACGCAGTATTTT	CASSFTGASSTDTQYF
TRBV5-4	NA	NA	TRBJ2-7	TGTGCCAGCAGGGCCGGATCTGGGGAATACGAGCAGTACTTC	CASRAGSGEYEQYF
TRBV4-1	TRBD1	NA	TRBJ2-2	TGCGCCAGCAGCCAAGGACAGGGATCCGGACACACCGGGGAGCTGTTTTTT	CASSQGQGSGHTGELFF
TRBV7-2	NA	NA	TRBJ1-1	TGTGCCAGCAGCTTAGGGGGGTCAGACACTGAAGCTTTCTTT	CASSLGGSDTEAFF
TRBV7-8	NA	NA	TRBJ1-1	TGTGCCAGCAGCTTAGGGGTGTGGTGGAGTCTCACTGAAGCTTTCTTT	CASSLGVWWSLTEAFF
TRBV21-1	NA	NA	TRBJ1-5	TGTGCCAGCCAAGCAGTTGGAGGTTTGGGCGATCAGCCCCAGCATTTT	CASQAVGGLGDQPQHF
TRBV28	NA	few	TRBJ2-1	TGTGCCAGCAGTAGAGTATACAATGAGCAGTTCTTC	CASSRVYNEQFF
TRBV30	NA	NA	TRBJ1-3	TGTGCCCACGGCCCCATAGGGAACACCATATATTTT	CAHGPIGNTIYF
TRBV7-9	TRBD2	NA	TRBJ2-7	TGTGCCAGCAGCTTAGGGACTAGCGGGTACAAGACTTACCCCTACGAGCAGTGCTTC	CASSLGTSGYKTYPYEQCF
TRBV30	NA	few	TRBJ2-3	TGTGCCTGTGCCGGGCCACTCGGCACAGATACGCAGTATTTT	CACAGPLGTDTQYF
TRBV11-2	TRBD2	NA	TRBJ2-3	TGTGCCAGCAGCCCTAGGCCCGAATCTAGCGGGAGGGCAGATACGCAGTATTTT	CASSPRPESSGRADTQYF
TRBV7-2	TRBD2	few	TRBJ2-1	TGTGCCAGCAGCTTGGCTAGCGGGAGTGCCAATGAGCAGTTCTTC	CASSLASGSANEQFF
TRBV9	NA	NA	TRBJ2-7	TGTGCCAGCAGCGTAAGGTGGGAGCAGAACGAGCAGTACTTC	CASSVRWEQNEQYF
TRBV18	NA	few	TRBJ2-2	TGTGCCAGCTCACCGGGGGGACCCCAGCGCACCGGGGAGCTGTTTTTT	CASSPGGPQRTGELFF
TRBV7-9	TRBD1	NA	TRBJ2-7	TGTGCCAGCAGCCCAGGGGGCCTGGAAGGCTCCTACGAGCAGTACTTC	CASSPGGLEGSYEQYF
TRBV5-1	TRBD1	NA	TRBJ2-2	TGCGCCAGCAGCTTTTCAGGGGGCCCAGACACCGGGGAGCTGTTTTTT	CASSFSGGPDTGELFF
TRBV4-2	TRBD1	NA	TRBJ1-5	TGTGCCAGCAGCCCTACAGGGGGTAATCAGCCCCAGCATTTT	CASSPTGGNQPQHF
TRBV6-5	TRBD2	NA	TRBJ2-5	TGTGCCAGCAGTTACGATCTAGCGGGAGGGCAAGAGACCCAGTACTTC	CASSYDLAGGQETQYF
TRBV6-5	NA	NA	TRBJ1-2	TGTGCCAGCAGTTACGACCCTAACTATGGCTACACCTTC	CASSYDPNYGYTF
TRBV5-1	TRBD1	NA	TRBJ1-5	TGCGCCAGCAGCTTGTCAGGGGGTGATCAGCCCCAGCATTTT	CASSLSGGDQPQHF
TRBV5-1	TRBD2	once	TRBJ2-2	TGCGCCAGCAGCACCGGGACTAGCGACACCGGGGAGCTGTTTTTT	CASSTGTSDTGELFF
TRBV28	TRBD1	once	TRBJ1-2	TGTGCCAGCAGGGGACAGGGTTTTGCCTATGGCTACACCTTC	CASRGQGFAYGYTF
TRBV11-2	NA	few	TRBJ1-5	TGTGCCATAACCGGGCCTAGCAATCAGCCCCAGCATTTT	CAITGPSNQPQHF
TRBV7-2	NA	NA	TRBJ2-7	TGTGCCAGCAGCTTAGACCCACCGCCATACGAGCAGTACTTC	CASSLDPPPYEQYF
TRBV7-2	NA	once	TRBJ2-7	TGTGCCAGCAGGTCTGGGATCGAGCAGTACTTC	CASRSGIEQYF
TRBV5-5	NA	NA	TRBJ2-2	TGTGCCAGCAGCCCCACATACACCGGGGAGCTGTTTTTT	CASSPTYTGELFF
TRBV19	NA	NA	TRBJ1-5	TGTGCCACCTCTTCCGCGGGGCATCAGCCCCAGCATTTT	CATSSAGHQPQHF
TRBV4-1	NA	NA	TRBJ2-1	TGCGCCAGCAGCGTAGGGGTTTTGGATGAGCAGTTCTTC	CASSVGVLDEQFF
TRBV5-1	NA	NA	TRBJ1-3	TGCGCCAGCAGCGGCCAGGGTTTTGGAAACACCATATATTTT	CASSGQGFGNTIYF
TRBV15	TRBD1	NA	TRBJ1-2	TGTGCCACCAGCAGAGACCTGACAGGGGTGGAGGGCTACACCTTC	CATSRDLTGVEGYTF
TRBV6-1	NA	few	TRBJ1-1	TGTGCCAGCAGTGTGGCCCCCAGGGAGGGGACTGAAGCTTTCTTT	CASSVAPREGTEAFF
TRBV7-9	NA	NA	TRBJ2-3	TGTGCCAGCAGCTTAGTGGGTACTACGCAGTATTTT	CASSLVGTTQYF
TRBV2	NA	NA	TRBJ2-3	TGTGCCAGTAAGAAGGACGCCAGCACAGATACGCAGTATTTT	CASKKDASTDTQYF
TRBV7-2	NA	NA	TRBJ2-3	TGTGCCAGCAGCTTAAGGCGGGGTAGCACAGATACGCAGTATTTT	CASSLRRGSTDTQYF
TRBV18	NA	once	TRBJ1-1	TGTGCCAGCTCACCACCGGACAATTGGTGGGGCACTGAAGCTTTCTTT	CASSPPDNWWGTEAFF
TRBV30	TRBD2	NA	TRBJ2-3	TGTGCCTGGCTAGGGACTAGCAATTCCCACTTGCAGTATTTT	CAWLGTSNSHLQYF
TRBV7-9	NA	NA	TRBJ1-1	TGTGCCAGCAGCTACACGACAGCTGCTGGAGAAGCTTTCTTT	CASSYTTAAGEAFF
TRBV19	NA	few	TRBJ1-4	TGTGCCAGTAGTATCGCGGCAACTAATGAAAAACTGTTTTTT	CASSIAATNEKLFF
TRBV2	TRBD1	NA	TRBJ1-1	TGTGCCAGCAGTGGGATCCAGGGGGCGTCGAACACTGAAGCTTTCTTT	CASSGIQGASNTEAFF
TRBV18	NA	NA	TRBJ2-1	TGTGCCAGCTCCCCCGGCTACAATGAGCAGTTCTTC	CASSPGYNEQFF
TRBV27	NA	once	TRBJ1-1	TGTGCCAGCAGTGGCACCTTGGGAGAAGCTTTCTTT	CASSGTLGEAFF
TRBV14	NA	medium-sized	TRBJ2-5	TGTGCCAGCAGCCAACCAGCTCTTCGTGAGACCCAGTACTTC	CASSQPALRETQYF
TRBV18	TRBD1	NA	TRBJ1-2	TGTGCCAGCTCCGACACAGGGGGCAACGGCTATGGCTACACCTTC	CASSDTGGNGYGYTF
TRBV6-5	NA	NA	TRBJ2-3	TGTGCCAGCACCTCCGCCGACGAAGGCACAGATACGCAGTATTTT	CASTSADEGTDTQYF
TRBV4-1	NA	NA	TRBJ2-5	TGCGCCAGCAGCCAGGACGGGAATTTACAAGAGACCCAGTACTTC	CASSQDGNLQETQYF
TRBV7-3	NA	NA	TRBJ2-2	TGTGCCAGCAGCTCGGGACTGGGCAACACCGGGGAGCTGTTTTTT	CASSSGLGNTGELFF